This record covers a single T cell receptor beta chain. Germline V gene lookup returns CDR1 SGHAT and CDR2 FQNNGV. V shed 8 bases, J shed 4 bases, and the junction held 6 bases outside the gene matches. The CDR3 length is 14 residues. These data belong to a study of blood T cell repertoires in COVID-19. Across the whole study: Researchers got acute and convalescent COVID-19 samples from the United States, Italy and Spain. In each case, the material was cDNA or gDNA derived from T cells, B-cell-depleted T cells, or PBMCs.

Study processing details: Reference gene primer amplification yielded estimated nucleated cell counts. Assay used: immunoSEQ multiplex PCR; TCRdb lists only in-frame clones, some missing. Clone size and the V and J calls come from that table; the DNA yielded D and trimming. Of some 110,000 clones in the sample, roughly 84% are singletons; the top ten hold over 1.2%. This sequence originates from a man between 40 and 49 years old with acute or convalescent COVID-19. The genes are TRBV11-2 and TRBJ2-1; 9 nucleotides match TRBD1. The material sequenced was peripheral blood. CDR3 coding DNA: TGTGCCAGCCAGGGGACAGGGAGGTACAATGAGCAGTTCTTC. Translation gives CASQGTGRYNEQFF.